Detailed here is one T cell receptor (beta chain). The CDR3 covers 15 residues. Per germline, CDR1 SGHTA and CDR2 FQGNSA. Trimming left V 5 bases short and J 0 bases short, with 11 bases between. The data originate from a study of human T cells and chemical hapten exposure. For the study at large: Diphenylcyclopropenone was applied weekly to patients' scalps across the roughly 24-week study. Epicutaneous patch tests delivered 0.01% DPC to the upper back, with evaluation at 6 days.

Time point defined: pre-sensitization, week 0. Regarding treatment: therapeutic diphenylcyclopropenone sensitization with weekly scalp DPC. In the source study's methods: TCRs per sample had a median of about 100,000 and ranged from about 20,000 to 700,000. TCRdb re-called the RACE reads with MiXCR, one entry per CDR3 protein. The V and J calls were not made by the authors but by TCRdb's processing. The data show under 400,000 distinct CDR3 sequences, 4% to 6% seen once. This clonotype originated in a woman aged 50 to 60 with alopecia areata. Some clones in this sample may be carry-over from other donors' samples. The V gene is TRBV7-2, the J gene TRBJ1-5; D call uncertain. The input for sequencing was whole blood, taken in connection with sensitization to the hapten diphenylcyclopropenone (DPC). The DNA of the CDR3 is TGTGCCAGCAGCCCCGAAGAGAATAGCAATCAGCCCCAGCATTTT. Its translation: CASSPEENSNQPQHF.